This record covers a single T cell receptor (beta chain). The germline CDR1 and CDR2 sequences are MNHNS and SASEGT. The V segment lost 10 bases and the J segment 2 bases; nucleotides outside the gene matches: 8. The CDR3 is 15 amino acids. Per the study methods: From ImmunoSEQ came sequences covering only the junction and carrying no quality scores, so filtering differed. Profiled with immunoSEQ multiplex PCR; TCRdb holds only in-frame clones, not every one. The V and J calls and clone size were taken over from that table, and D and trimming were inferred from the DNA. Seen here are 2,500,000 or so clones, more than 90% observed once, and the top ten hold around 0.14%. These data belong to a study of shared clonotypes between healthy human individuals.

The sequencing sample was made of naive CD4+ T cells sorted from blood. Described subset: CD45RA+ positively selected. The chain combines TRBV6-1 with TRBJ1-5; 10 bases agree with TRBD1. This receptor was identified in a man aged 18 to 35 in good health. The CDR3 loop is CAISGTGDGNQPQHF. CDR3 in DNA: TGTGCCATCAGCGGGACAGGGGACGGCAATCAGCCCCAGCATTTT.